The next 24 T cell receptor beta chains were all read from a single sample in a study of T cell changes during pregnancy in multiple sclerosis. Data came from immunoSEQ multiplex PCR; TCRdb stores just in-frame clones and leaves some out. Among more than 35,000 clones, 70% to 90% were seen once, and the ten largest hold over 5%. The sequenced sample was CD8+ T cells from peripheral blood mononuclear cells, obtained after pregnancy. The receptors come from a female donor in good health, enrolled as a control in a pregnancy study.

V usage is TRBV13 and J usage is TRBJ1-1, with a tentative D call TRBD1 (6 bases). The CDR3 extends over 12 amino acids. Germline V gene lookup returns CDR1 PRHDT and CDR2 FYEKMQ (reference sequence). V shed 5 bases and J shed 5 bases, with 9 bases lying between them. The CDR3 nucleotides are TGTGCCAGCAGCCCACAGGGAACTGAAGCTTTCTTT. Amino acid sequence: CASSPQGTEAFF.

This clone was counted once. The gene calls are TRBV5-1 and TRBJ2-3, with 7 bases fitting TRBD1. The CDR3 contains 14 residues. Germline V gene lookup returns CDR1 SGHRS and CDR2 YFSETQ. Trimming removed 3 bases from V and 6 bases from J; junction bases left unmatched: 7. CDR3 in amino acids: CASSSMTGYDTQYF. In DNA form, the CDR3 reads TGCGCCAGCAGCTCCATGACAGGGTATGATACGCAGTATTTT.

The chain carries TRBV27 and TRBJ1-2; 8 bases match TRBD1. CDR1 and CDR2 (germline): MNHEY, SMNVEV (reference sequence). The junction had 11 bases not matched to a gene; V was cut back by 6 bases and J by 8 bases. The CDR3 length is 14 residues. CDR3 nucleotides: TGTGCCAGCAGGACCACCGGACAGGGTGGAGGCTACACCTTC. Protein product: CASRTTGQGGGYTF.

This chain links TRBV5-1 with TRBJ2-3; tentatively, D is TRBD1 (6 bases). The CDR3 runs to 13 residues. CDR1 and CDR2 (germline): SGHRS, YFSETQ. V was trimmed by 3 bases and J by 3 bases, leaving 8 bases between them. The CDR3 loop is CASSSTGTDTQYF. The DNA of the CDR3 is TGCGCCAGCAGCTCAACAGGGACAGATACGCAGTATTTT.

The chain combines TRBV11-2 with TRBJ2-5; 7 positions match TRBD1. The CDR3 contains 15 residues. V lost 3 bases to trimming and J lost 2 bases; unmatched junction nucleotides: 6. Germline values: CDR1 SGHAT, CDR2 FQNNGV. The CDR3 DNA is TGTGCCAGCAGCTTCACGGGGACAGCACAAGAGACCCAGTACTTC. Protein: CASSFTGTAQETQYF.

This sequence joins TRBV7-9 and TRBJ2-7; D unclear. Trimming removed 5 bases from V and 4 bases from J, with 12 bases in between. This CDR3 region has 13 residues. The germline V gene encodes CDR1 SEHNR and CDR2 FQNEAQ (reference sequence). The CDR3 DNA follows: TGTGCCAGCAGCCCTCCCCCCTATTACGAGCAGTACTTC. Translation gives CASSPPPYYEQYF.

The V call is TRBV5-4, the J call TRBJ2-7, with a weak D call TRBD1 (5 bases). CDR1 and CDR2 (germline): SGHNT, YYREEE (reference sequence). The CDR3 has 14 amino acids. The ends were cut back, 4 bases at V and 11 bases at J, with 22 bases in the middle. This CDR3 is CASSPHQGNDIKYF. As DNA, the CDR3 is TGTGCCAGCAGCCCACATCAGGGAAATGATATCAAGTACTTC.

Turning to this clone: The same CDR3 arises from other DNA sequences in this sample as well. CDR3 coding DNA: TGTGCCAGCAGCTTAGGGGGAGGCGAGCAGTACTTC. Translation: CASSLGGGEQYF. The chain employs TRBV27 and TRBJ2-7; D possibly matches TRBD1 or TRBD2 (6 bases each). V lost 6 bases and J 6 bases, leaving 12 bases between the germline ends. Germline V gene lookup returns CDR1 MNHEY and CDR2 SMNVEV (reference sequence). This CDR3 contains 12 residues.

The rearrangement links TRBV4-1 to TRBJ2-7; D unresolved. CDR1 is MGHRA and CDR2 is YSYEKL in the germline V gene. Trimming removed 0 bases at V and 2 bases at J, with 14 bases between. The CDR3 is made up of 16 amino acids. CDR3 nucleotides: TGCGCCAGCAGCCAAGATTGGTTATGGTCAGCCTACGAGCAGTACTTC. It specifies CASSQDWLWSAYEQYF.

V usage is TRBV13 and J usage is TRBJ1-5, with TRBD1 matching 9 bases. The CDR3 loop spans 16 amino acids. The germline V gene has CDR1 PRHDT and CDR2 FYEKMQ (reference sequence). V shed 5 bases and J 0 bases; nucleotides not matched to a gene: 5. Here the CDR3 DNA reads TGTGCCAGCAGCCCAGGGGGACAGGGTAGCAATCAGCCCCAGCATTTT. It encodes CASSPGGQGSNQPQHF.

The chain couples TRBV19 to TRBJ2-1; 15 bases match TRBD2. V shed 6 bases, J shed 10 bases, and the junction held 7 bases outside the gene matches. Germline CDR1 and CDR2: LNHDA and SQIVND (reference sequence). This CDR3 region has 15 residues. CDR3 DNA sequence: TGTGCCAGTAGCAGGACTAGCGGGGGGGTCGAGGAGCAGTTCTTC. Protein product: CASSRTSGGVEEQFF.

The rearrangement links TRBV7-9 to TRBJ2-7; D is possibly TRBD2 (5 bases). V shed 5 bases and J shed 1 base, with 12 bases lying between them. Germline loops: CDR1 SEHNR, CDR2 FQNEAQ (reference sequence). This CDR3 contains 14 residues. Here the CDR3 reads CASSPREGSYEQYF. DNA for the CDR3: TGTGCCAGCAGCCCCCGCGAGGGTTCCTACGAGCAGTACTTC.

The chain employs TRBV27 and TRBJ2-7; possibly TRBD1 for D (5 bases). The CDR3 has 14 residues. V lost 2 bases and J lost 2, with 10 bases in between. CDR1 is MNHEY, CDR2 SMNVEV, per germline (reference sequence). The CDR3 region is CASSLGQGPYEQYF. The CDR3 nucleotides are TGTGCCAGCAGTTTAGGGCAGGGCCCCTACGAGCAGTACTTC.

The chain combines TRBV2 with TRBJ2-3; 14 bases fit TRBD2. Trimming took 2 bases from V and 6 from J; bases not matched to a gene: 4. The CDR3 sequence is 16 residues long. Germline CDR1 SNHLY, CDR2 FYNNEI. This chain's CDR3 is CASSERTSGGRDTQYF. DNA of the CDR3: TGTGCCAGCAGTGAAAGGACTAGCGGGGGGAGGGATACGCAGTATTTT.

V usage is TRBV29-1 and J usage is TRBJ1-5; 7 nucleotides agree with TRBD1. CDR3 length equals 14 residues. V lost 2 bases to trimming and J lost 5 bases; unmatched junction nucleotides: 6. Germline loops: CDR1 SQVTM, CDR2 ANQGSEA. The CDR3 bases are TGCAGCGTTGAAAGAGGGGGCGCGGATCAGCCCCAGCATTTT. This gives the protein CSVERGGADQPQHF.

V is TRBV11-2 and J is TRBJ2-5; 8 positions match TRBD2. The CDR3 has 13 residues. The V and J ends lost 4 bases and 10 bases, in that order; junction bases with no gene match: 8. CDR1 is SGHAT and CDR2 is FQNNGV in the germline V gene. The CDR3 sequence is CASSSGSGDVQYF. The CDR3 region has the DNA TGTGCCAGCAGCTCCGGTAGCGGGGACGTCCAGTACTTC.

The V gene is TRBV7-9, the J gene TRBJ1-2; 11 bases match TRBD1. V trimming: 5 bases; J trimming: 8 bases; junction bases outside the gene matches: 4. Germline loops: CDR1 SEHNR, CDR2 FQNEAQ (reference sequence). This CDR3 is built from 13 residues. The CDR3 region has the DNA TGTGCCAGCAGCGCCTGGACAGGGGGCGGCTACACCTTC. This translates into CASSAWTGGGYTF.

The rearrangement uses TRBV10-1 and TRBJ1-4, with 7 bases identical to TRBD1. The CDR3 runs 15 residues. Germline loops: CDR1 WNHNN, CDR2 SYGVQD (reference sequence). The V segment lost 10 bases and the J segment 5 bases; nucleotides outside the gene matches: 13. CDR3 region: CAIHGSRDSNEKLFF. The CDR3 coding sequence is TGCGCCATCCATGGGTCCCGGGACAGCAATGAAAAACTGTTTTTT.

The gene calls are TRBV6-5 and TRBJ1-5; D is possibly TRBD1 (6 bases). This CDR3 comprises 15 residues. CDR1 and CDR2 from the germline V gene are MNHEY and SVGAGI. V gave up 6 bases and J gave up 3 bases, with 15 bases separating them. CDR3: CASRTPTGANQPQHF. CDR3 nucleotides: TGTGCCAGCAGAACACCGACAGGCGCCAATCAGCCCCAGCATTTT.

The chain recombines TRBV9 with TRBJ1-2; 7 positions match TRBD1. V trimming: 0 bases; J trimming: 6 bases; junction bases outside the gene matches: 2. Germline CDR1 SGDLS, CDR2 YYNGEE. This CDR3 has 13 residues. The CDR3 is CASSVGQGNGYTF. The CDR3, as DNA: TGTGCCAGCAGCGTAGGACAGGGAAATGGCTACACCTTC.

The chain employs TRBV12-5 and TRBJ2-2; D is perhaps TRBD1 (5 bases). Looked up from germline, CDR1 is LGHNT and CDR2 is FRNRAP. This CDR3 has 17 residues. V lost 3 bases, J lost 0 bases, and 14 bases lay in between. The CDR3 is CASGFPERGTNTGELFF. The CDR3 DNA sequence: TGTGCTAGTGGTTTTCCTGAAAGGGGCACGAACACCGGGGAGCTGTTTTTT. The complete variable domain, with remaining parts taken from reference TRBV12-5 and TRBJ2-2, reads DARVTQTPRHKVTEMGQEVTMRCQPILGHNTVFWYRQTMMQGLELLAYFRNRAPLDDSGMPKDRFSAEMPDATLATLKIQPSEPRDSAVYFCASGFPERGTNTGELFFGEGSRLTVL.

This clone showed up just once. This rearrangement joins TRBV27 to TRBJ1-5; D remains ambiguous. This CDR3 is built from 16 residues. The germline gives CDR1 MNHEY, CDR2 SMNVEV (reference sequence). Trimming removed 5 bases at V and 0 bases at J, with 14 bases between. The CDR3 DNA is TGTGCCAGCAGTCCCCGTACGGGATTTAGCAATCAGCCCCAGCATTTT. It encodes CASSPRTGFSNQPQHF.

This clone was recorded only once. This chain uses TRBV4-3 with TRBJ2-1, with 9 bases fitting TRBD2. This CDR3 is 15 amino acids long. V lost 4 bases to trimming and J lost 8 bases; unmatched junction nucleotides: 9. Germline assignment: CDR1 LGHNA and CDR2 YSLEER. The CDR3 nucleotides are TGCGCCAGCAGCCGGGGACTAGCTACGGGGGATGAGCAGTTCTTC. It is translated as CASSRGLATGDEQFF.

The chain has TRBV9 and TRBJ2-1; 7 positions match TRBD1. Germline trimming cut 3 bases from V and 8 bases from J; bases unmatched to any gene: 8. Germline CDR1 and CDR2: SGDLS and YYNGEE. There are 14 residues in the CDR3. The CDR3 is CASSEQTGFDEQFF. The CDR3, as DNA: TGTGCCAGCAGCGAACAGACAGGGTTCGATGAGCAGTTCTTC.